This T cell receptor beta chain derives from a study of blood T cell repertoires in COVID-19. Study-wide background: There were acute and convalescent COVID-19 samples, and they came from the United States, Italy and Spain. The analysed material was cDNA or gDNA that came from T cells, B-cell-depleted T cells, or PBMCs.

In the source study's methods: Reference gene primer amplification yielded estimated nucleated cell counts. Sequenced by immunoSEQ multiplex PCR; TCRdb stores in-frame clones only, minus some. V, J and clone size were drawn from that table, and D and trimming were deduced from the DNA. The table lists some 240,000 clones, about 89% of them singletons. The CDR3 covers 15 residues. CDR1 LNHDA and CDR2 SQIVND come from the germline V gene (reference sequence). Trimming cost V 3 bases and J 4 bases; bases outside gene matches: 7. The specimen was peripheral blood. The V and J genes are TRBV19 and TRBJ1-2, with 8 bases that match TRBD1. This clonotype originated in a man aged 55 to 70 who had recovered from COVID-19. CDR3 region: CASSMDRGQAYGYTF. The CDR3 DNA sequence: TGTGCCAGTAGTATGGACCGGGGACAGGCCTATGGCTACACCTTC. Looking up the rest from reference TRBV19 and TRBJ1-2 gives the full variable domain: DGGITQSPKYLFRKEGQNVTLSCEQNLNHDAMYWYRQDPGQGLRLIYYSQIVNDFQKGDIAEGYSVSREKKESFPLTVTSAQKNPTAFYLCASSMDRGQAYGYTFGSGTRLTVV.